The text below deals with one T cell receptor (beta chain). Antigen: not known. The sample is drawn from a study of T cell responses to AZD1222 COVID-19 vaccine. General study points: Donors were chiefly white British, with a greater number of females, and clonal diversity was perhaps underestimated. Nearly half of spike-specific TCRs reportedly target variant regions that are unmutated in the B.1.351 and B.1.1.7 variants. Elevations in Spike-specific TCR breadth and depth followed administration of two AZD1222 doses.

Method: immunoSEQ multiplex PCR; TCRdb's copy keeps in-frame clones and lacks some. The sample has 100,000 to 110,000 clones; around 87% are singletons. V lost 4 bases and J lost 1, with 5 bases in between. Germline values: CDR1 WSHSY, CDR2 SAAADI. The CDR3 is 13 residues long. The sequence came from an adult in good health. The sequences come from peripheral blood, collected on day 0 of MenACWY control vaccination. The chain carries TRBV10-2 and TRBJ1-5; D unresolved. CDR3 DNA: TGCGCCAGCAGTGGTTACAGCAATCAGCCCCAGCATTTT. Translating gives CASSGYSNQPQHF.